The 10 T cell receptor beta chains given below trace back to one sample, sequenced in a study of shared clonotypes between healthy human individuals. Sequenced by immunoSEQ multiplex PCR; TCRdb stores in-frame clones only, minus some. Of about 680,000 clones in the sample, 73% were seen once. The sequencing sample was made of memory CD4+ T cells sorted from blood. Subset of the sample: CD45RA-negative fraction. All receptors come from a woman in her twenties or thirties in good health.

The rearrangement joins TRBV5-1 to TRBJ2-1, with TRBD2 matching over 10 bases. V was pared by 5 bases and J by 4 bases, with 9 bases of the junction left unmatched. The CDR3 runs 16 residues. From germline, CDR1 is SGHRS and CDR2 YFSETQ. For the CDR3, the DNA is TGCGCCAGCAGTCCTGAAGGACTAGCGGCGTACAATGAGCAGTTCTTC. Translating it yields CASSPEGLAAYNEQFF. Drawing the rest from reference TRBV5-1 and TRBJ2-1, the complete variable domain is KAGVTQTPRYLIKTRGQQVTLSCSPISGHRSVSWYQQTPGQGLQFLFEYFSETQRNKGNFPGRFSGRQFSNSRSEMNVSTLELGDSALYLCASSPEGLAAYNEQFFGPGTRLTVL.

The V and J genes are TRBV6-1 and TRBJ2-5; perhaps D is TRBD1 or TRBD2 (6 bases each). Germline V gives CDR1 MNHNS, CDR2 SASEGT. The CDR3 spans 14 residues. Trimming stripped 7 bases from V and 5 bases from J, with 17 bases between. As DNA, the CDR3 is TGTGCCAGCATTTTAGGAGGGGGTCTTGAGACCCAGTACTTC. Residues: CASILGGGLETQYF.

The J gene is TRBJ2-2, the V gene TRBV7-9, with D perhaps matching TRBD2 (5 bases). The germline gives CDR1 SEHNR, CDR2 FQNEAQ (reference sequence). The ends were cut back, 4 bases at V and 6 bases at J, with 12 bases in the middle. This CDR3 contains 14 residues. This chain's CDR3 is CASSSSRVSGELFF. As DNA, the CDR3 is TGTGCCAGCAGCTCTAGCCGGGTATCCGGGGAGCTGTTTTTT.

V is TRBV15 and J is TRBJ2-6, with D possibly called TRBD1 or TRBD2 (6 bases each). CDR1 is LNHNV and CDR2 is YYDKDF in the germline V gene (reference sequence). This CDR3 contains 20 residues. Trimming shortened V by 3 bases and J by 1 base, and 22 bases separated the two germline ends. The CDR3 nucleotides read TGTGCCACCAGCAGGGGGATGGTGTACAGGGAGGTATCTGGGGCCAACGTCCTGACTTTC. It specifies CATSRGMVYREVSGANVLTF.

The chain recombines TRBV7-8 with TRBJ2-7; TRBD1 or TRBD2 may be the D gene (5 bases each). Deletions cut 1 base from V and 2 bases from J, with 9 bases between. Germline values: CDR1 SGHVS, CDR2 FQNEAQ. This CDR3 contains 14 residues. This CDR3 reads CASSLVTGPYEQYF. The CDR3, as DNA: TGTGCCAGCAGCTTAGTGACGGGGCCCTACGAGCAGTACTTC.

V and J are TRBV2 and TRBJ2-3; D unresolved. Trimming took 3 bases from V and 6 from J, leaving 16 bases between them. The CDR3 extends over 15 amino acids. Germline V CDR1 and CDR2: SNHLY, FYNNEI. CDR3 nucleotides: TGTGCCAGCAGTGAGACGAGACTGACAACCGATACGCAGTATTTT. This gives the protein CASSETRLTTDTQYF.

This clone was picked up a small number of times. The V call is TRBV2, the J call TRBJ2-2, with unresolved D. V was trimmed by 4 bases and J by 4 bases, leaving 10 bases between them. The CDR3 runs 14 residues. Germline V gives CDR1 SNHLY, CDR2 FYNNEI. CDR3 protein: CASSVSRSTGELFF. The CDR3 DNA follows: TGTGCCAGCAGTGTATCGCGGAGCACCGGGGAGCTGTTTTTT.

The chain links TRBV7-8 to TRBJ1-5; D not certain. Trimming stripped 5 bases from V and 4 bases from J, with 18 bases between. The CDR3 totals 16 residues. Germline V gene data show CDR1 as SGHVS and CDR2 as FQNEAQ. In DNA form, the CDR3 reads TGTGCCAGCAGCCCCCTGGAGAGGGCGTCTAATCAGCCCCAGCATTTT. Protein sequence: CASSPLERASNQPQHF.

The J gene is TRBJ2-1, the V gene TRBV2; TRBD2 aligns across 8 bases. This CDR3 is 16 amino acids long. Germline trimming cut 6 bases from V and 0 bases from J; bases unmatched to any gene: 7. Germline V lookup: CDR1 SNHLY, CDR2 FYNNEI. The CDR3 coding sequence is TGTGCCAGCAGGCAACCACTAGCGGACTCCTACAATGAGCAGTTCTTC. It specifies CASRQPLADSYNEQFF.

V gene TRBV5-4 combines with J gene TRBJ2-3, with D unclear. Germline V CDR1 and CDR2: SGHNT, YYREEE (reference sequence). V was cut by 4 bases and J by 4 bases, with 7 bases left in between. The CDR3 runs 12 residues. The CDR3: CASSPSADTQYF. CDR3 DNA: TGTGCCAGCAGCCCGTCGGCAGATACGCAGTATTTT.